The sequence of this T cell receptor (beta chain) was determined in a study of T cell responses to AZD1222 COVID-19 vaccine. This table comes from immunoSEQ multiplex PCR, and its TCRdb copy is limited to in-frame clones, with some not included. The repertoire holds roughly 200,000 clones, with 80% to 95% as singletons. Study-level points and caveats: Spike-specific TCR breadth and depth both grew after two AZD1222 doses. Clonal diversity may have been underestimated, and the donors were mostly white British, with more females than males. Unmutated variant regions are reportedly the target of nearly half of TCRs that are spike-specific.

Second-dose timings of about 4 or about 12 weeks were pooled. Concerning this clone itself: Its antigen is unidentified.

The germline V gene has CDR1 MNHEY and CDR2 SVGAGI. V was shortened by 6 bases and J by 0 bases, with 9 bases between the two germline ends. The length of the CDR3 is 14 residues. This TCR was recovered from an adult who received the AZD1222 COVID-19 vaccine. The J gene is TRBJ2-4, the V gene TRBV6-5, with D hard to call. Material: peripheral blood, obtained 28 days after the second AZD1222 dose. CDR3 protein: CASSKTLAKNIQYF. DNA for the CDR3: TGTGCCAGCAGCAAGACTCTAGCCAAAAACATTCAGTACTTC.